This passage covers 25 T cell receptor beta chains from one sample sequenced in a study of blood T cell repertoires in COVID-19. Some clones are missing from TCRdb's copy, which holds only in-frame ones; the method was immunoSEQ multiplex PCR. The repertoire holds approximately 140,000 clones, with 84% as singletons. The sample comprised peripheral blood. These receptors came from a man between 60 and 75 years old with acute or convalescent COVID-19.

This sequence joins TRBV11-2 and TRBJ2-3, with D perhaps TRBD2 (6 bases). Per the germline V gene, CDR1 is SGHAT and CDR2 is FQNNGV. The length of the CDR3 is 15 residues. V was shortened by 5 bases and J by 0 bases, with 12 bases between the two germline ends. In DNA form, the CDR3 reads TGTGCCAGCAGCCCAGGGACTGGCAGCACAGATACGCAGTATTTT. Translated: CASSPGTGSTDTQYF.

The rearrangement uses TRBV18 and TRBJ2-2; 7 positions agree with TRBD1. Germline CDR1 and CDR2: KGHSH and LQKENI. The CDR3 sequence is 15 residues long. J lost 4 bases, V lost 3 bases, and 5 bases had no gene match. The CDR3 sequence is CASSPGTDLTGELFF. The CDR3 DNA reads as TGTGCCAGCTCACCCGGGACAGACCTCACCGGGGAGCTGTTTTTT.

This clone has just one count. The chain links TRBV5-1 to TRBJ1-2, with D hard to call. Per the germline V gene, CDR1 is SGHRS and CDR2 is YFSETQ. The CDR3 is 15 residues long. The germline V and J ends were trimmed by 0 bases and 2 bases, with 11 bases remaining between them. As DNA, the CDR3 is TGCGCCAGCAGCTTGGCCGAGGGCATGAACTATGGCTACACCTTC. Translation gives CASSLAEGMNYGYTF. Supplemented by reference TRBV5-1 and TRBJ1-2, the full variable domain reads KAGVTQTPRYLIKTRGQQVTLSCSPISGHRSVSWYQQTPGQGLQFLFEYFSETQRNKGNFPGRFSGRQFSNSRSEMNVSTLELGDSALYLCASSLAEGMNYGYTFGSGTRLTVV.

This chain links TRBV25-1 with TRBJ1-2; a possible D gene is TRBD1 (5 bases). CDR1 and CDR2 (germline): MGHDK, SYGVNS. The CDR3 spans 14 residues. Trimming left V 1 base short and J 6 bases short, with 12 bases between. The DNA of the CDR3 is TGTGCCAGCAGTGAATCACGGGCGGGGGATGGCTACACCTTC. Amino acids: CASSESRAGDGYTF.

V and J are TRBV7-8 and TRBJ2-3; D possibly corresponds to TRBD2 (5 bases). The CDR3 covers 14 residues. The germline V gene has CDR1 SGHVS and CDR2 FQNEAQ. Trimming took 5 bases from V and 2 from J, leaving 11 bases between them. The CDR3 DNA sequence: TGTGCCAGCAGCGCTCGGGAACCCACAGATACGCAGTATTTT. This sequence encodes CASSAREPTDTQYF.

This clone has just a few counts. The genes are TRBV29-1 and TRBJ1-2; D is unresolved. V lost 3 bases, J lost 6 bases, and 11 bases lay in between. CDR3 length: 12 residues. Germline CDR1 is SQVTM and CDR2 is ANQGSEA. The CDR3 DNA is TGCAGCGTTGATCCCGACCGGGATGGCTACACCTTC. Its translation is CSVDPDRDGYTF.

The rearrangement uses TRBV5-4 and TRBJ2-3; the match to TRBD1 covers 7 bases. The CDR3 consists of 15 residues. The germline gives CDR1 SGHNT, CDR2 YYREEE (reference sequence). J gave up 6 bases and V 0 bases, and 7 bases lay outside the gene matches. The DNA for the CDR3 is TGTGCCAGCAGCTTGGGACAGGGAGTGGGTGATACGCAGTATTTT. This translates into CASSLGQGVGDTQYF.

This CDR3 reads CASSHPGLAGGAYNEQFF. CDR3 DNA sequence: TGTGCCAGCAGCCATCCGGGACTAGCGGGAGGCGCCTACAATGAGCAGTTCTTC. The chain combines TRBV14 with TRBJ2-1; 15 bases match TRBD2. The CDR3 sequence is 18 residues long. V lost 3 bases, J lost 2 bases, and 5 bases stayed unmatched. The germline V gene encodes CDR1 SGHDN and CDR2 FVKESK.

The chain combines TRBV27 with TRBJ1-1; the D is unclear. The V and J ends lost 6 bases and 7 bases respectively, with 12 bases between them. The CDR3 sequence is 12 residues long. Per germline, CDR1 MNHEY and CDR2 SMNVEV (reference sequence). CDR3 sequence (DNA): TGTGCCAGCAGCAGAAGAGCGGGTGAAGCTTTCTTT. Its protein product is CASSRRAGEAFF.

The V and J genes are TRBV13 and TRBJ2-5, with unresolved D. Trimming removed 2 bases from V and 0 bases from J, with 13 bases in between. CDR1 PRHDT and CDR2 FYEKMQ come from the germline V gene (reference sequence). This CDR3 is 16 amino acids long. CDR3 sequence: CASSLSVAWYQETQYF. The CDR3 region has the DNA TGTGCCAGCAGCTTATCGGTCGCATGGTACCAAGAGACCCAGTACTTC.

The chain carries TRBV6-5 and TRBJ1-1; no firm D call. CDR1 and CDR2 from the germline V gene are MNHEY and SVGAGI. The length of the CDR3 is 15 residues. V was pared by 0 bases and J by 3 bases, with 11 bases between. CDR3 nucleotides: TGTGCCAGCAGTTACTCGATTCGGGGAGACACTGAAGCTTTCTTT. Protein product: CASSYSIRGDTEAFF.

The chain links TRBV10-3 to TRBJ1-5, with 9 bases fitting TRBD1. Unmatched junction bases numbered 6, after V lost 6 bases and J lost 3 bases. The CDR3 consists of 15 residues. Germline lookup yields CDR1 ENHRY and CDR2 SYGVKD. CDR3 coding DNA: TGTGCCATCAGCAAGGGACAGGGCCCCAATCAGCCCCAGCATTTT. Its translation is CAISKGQGPNQPQHF.

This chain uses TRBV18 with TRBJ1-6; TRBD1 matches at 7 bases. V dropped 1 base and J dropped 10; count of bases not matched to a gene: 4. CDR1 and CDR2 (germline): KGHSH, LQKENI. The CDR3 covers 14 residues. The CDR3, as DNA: TGTGCCAGCTCACCACGACAGGGTAGATCACCCCTCCACTTT. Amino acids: CASSPRQGRSPLHF.

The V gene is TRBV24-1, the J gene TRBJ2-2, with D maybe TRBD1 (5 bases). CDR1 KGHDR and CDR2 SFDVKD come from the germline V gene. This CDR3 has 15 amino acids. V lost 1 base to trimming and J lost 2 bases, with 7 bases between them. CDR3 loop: CATSDFQGNTGELFF. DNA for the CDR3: TGTGCCACCAGTGATTTCCAGGGTAACACCGGGGAGCTGTTTTTT.

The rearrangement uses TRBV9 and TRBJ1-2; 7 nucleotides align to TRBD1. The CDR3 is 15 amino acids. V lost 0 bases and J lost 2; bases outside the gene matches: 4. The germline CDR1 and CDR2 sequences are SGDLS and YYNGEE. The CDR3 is CASSVGFRGNYGYTF. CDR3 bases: TGTGCCAGCAGCGTAGGTTTCAGGGGGAACTATGGCTACACCTTC.

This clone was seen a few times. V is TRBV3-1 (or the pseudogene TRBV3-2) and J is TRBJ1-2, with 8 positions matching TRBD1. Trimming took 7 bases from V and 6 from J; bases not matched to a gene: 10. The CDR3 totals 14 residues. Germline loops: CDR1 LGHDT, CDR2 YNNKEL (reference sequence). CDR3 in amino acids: CASTPTGVRNGYTF. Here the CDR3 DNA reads TGTGCCAGCACCCCGACAGGGGTACGGAATGGCTACACCTTC.

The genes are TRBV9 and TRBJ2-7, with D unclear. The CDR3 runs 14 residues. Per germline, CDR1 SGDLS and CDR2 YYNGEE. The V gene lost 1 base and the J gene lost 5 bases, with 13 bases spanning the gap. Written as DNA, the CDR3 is TGTGCCAGCAGCGTAAGCGATAGTATGAACGAGCAGTACTTC. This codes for CASSVSDSMNEQYF.

The CDR3: CASSPPGQRGHQFF. CDR3 nucleotides: TGTGCCAGCTCACCACCGGGTCAGCGGGGGCATCAGTTCTTC. The chain joins TRBV18 to TRBJ2-1; TRBD2 aligns across 8 bases. CDR1 and CDR2 (germline): KGHSH, LQKENI. The CDR3 contains 14 residues. Trimming cost V 0 bases and J 13 bases; bases outside gene matches: 8.

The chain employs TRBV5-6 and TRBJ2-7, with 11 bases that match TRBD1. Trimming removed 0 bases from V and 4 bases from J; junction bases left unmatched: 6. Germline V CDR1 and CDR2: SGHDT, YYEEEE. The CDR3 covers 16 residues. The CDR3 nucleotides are TGTGCCAGCAGCTTGGGCCGGGACAGGGGGATTTACGAGCAGTACTTC. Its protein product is CASSLGRDRGIYEQYF.

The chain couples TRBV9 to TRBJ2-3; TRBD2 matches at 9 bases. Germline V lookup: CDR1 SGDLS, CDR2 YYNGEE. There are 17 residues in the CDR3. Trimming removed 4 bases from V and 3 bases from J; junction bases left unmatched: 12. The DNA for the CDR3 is TGTGCCAGCAGCCCCTGGGGCGGGAGGGCCTCTACAGATACGCAGTATTTT. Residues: CASSPWGGRASTDTQYF. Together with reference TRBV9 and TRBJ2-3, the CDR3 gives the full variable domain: DSGVTQTPKHLITATGQRVTLRCSPRSGDLSVYWYQQSLDQGLQFLIQYYNGEERAKGNILERFSAQQFPDLHSELNLSSLELGDSALYFCASSPWGGRASTDTQYFGPGTRLTVL.

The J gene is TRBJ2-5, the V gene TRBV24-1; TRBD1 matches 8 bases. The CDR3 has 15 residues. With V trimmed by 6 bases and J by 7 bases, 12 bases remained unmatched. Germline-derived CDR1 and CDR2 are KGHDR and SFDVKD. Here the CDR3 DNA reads TGTGCCACCAGTATGACAGGGGAAGGGCAGGCGACCCAGTACTTC. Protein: CATSMTGEGQATQYF.

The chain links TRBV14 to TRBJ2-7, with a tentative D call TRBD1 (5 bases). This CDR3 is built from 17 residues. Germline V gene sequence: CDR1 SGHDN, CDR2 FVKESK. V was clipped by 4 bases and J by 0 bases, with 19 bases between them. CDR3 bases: TGTGCCAGCAGCCCTTCTGGGAAGGGGTTAGGCTCCTACGAGCAGTACTTC. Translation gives CASSPSGKGLGSYEQYF.

CDR3 loop: CASSLGDSNSPLHF. Here the CDR3 DNA reads TGCGCCAGCAGCTTGGGAGACAGTAATTCACCCCTCCACTTT. The chain carries TRBV5-1 and TRBJ1-6; D might be TRBD1 (5 bases). CDR1 and CDR2 from the germline V gene are SGHRS and YFSETQ. The V end was cut by 0 bases, the J end by 6 bases, with 7 bases between. The CDR3 is made up of 14 amino acids. Full variable domain (outside the CDR3, taken from reference TRBV5-1 and TRBJ1-6): KAGVTQTPRYLIKTRGQQVTLSCSPISGHRSVSWYQQTPGQGLQFLFEYFSETQRNKGNFPGRFSGRQFSNSRSEMNVSTLELGDSALYLCASSLGDSNSPLHFGNGTRLTVT.

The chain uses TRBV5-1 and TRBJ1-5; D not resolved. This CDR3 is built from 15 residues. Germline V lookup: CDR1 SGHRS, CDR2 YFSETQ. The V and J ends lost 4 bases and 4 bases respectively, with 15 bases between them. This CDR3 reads CASSPGGFGNQPQHF. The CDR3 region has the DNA TGCGCCAGCAGCCCCGGAGGGTTTGGTAATCAGCCCCAGCATTTT.

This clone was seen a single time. CDR3 coding DNA: TGTGCCAGTAGTATCATACAGGGCGGTTCTGGATGGACTGAAGCTTTCTTT. This gives the protein CASSIIQGGSGWTEAFF. The chain carries TRBV19 and TRBJ1-1; maybe TRBD1 (6 bases). This CDR3 has 17 amino acids. Trimming left V 3 bases short and J 5 bases short, with 22 bases between. Germline CDR1 reads LNHDA; CDR2 reads SQIVND (reference sequence).